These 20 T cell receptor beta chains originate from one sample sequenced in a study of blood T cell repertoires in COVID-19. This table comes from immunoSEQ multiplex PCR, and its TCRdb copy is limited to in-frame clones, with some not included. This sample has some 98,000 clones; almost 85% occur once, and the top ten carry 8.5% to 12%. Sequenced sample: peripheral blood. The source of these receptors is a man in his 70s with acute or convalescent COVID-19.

Written as DNA, the CDR3 is TGTGCCAGCAGCCTTCACCGGGACAGGGGTGGCTACACCTTC. Translation gives CASSLHRDRGGYTF. The chain links TRBV7-2 to TRBJ1-2; 10 bases fit TRBD1. The CDR3 totals 14 residues. Trimming took 5 bases from V and 7 from J; bases not matched to a gene: 7. The germline gives CDR1 SGHTA, CDR2 FQGNSA.

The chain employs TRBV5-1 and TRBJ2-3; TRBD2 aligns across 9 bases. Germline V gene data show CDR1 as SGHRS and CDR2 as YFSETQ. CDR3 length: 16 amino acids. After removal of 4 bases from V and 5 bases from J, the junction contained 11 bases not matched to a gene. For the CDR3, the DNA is TGCGCCAGCAGCCCGGGCGGGTGGACTAGCGTAGATACGCAGTATTTT. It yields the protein CASSPGGWTSVDTQYF.

This chain's CDR3 is CASSFARGEKEKLFF. The CDR3 DNA reads TGTGCCAGCAGTTTTGCAAGGGGCGAGAAGGAAAAACTGTTTTTT. The chain couples TRBV6-1 to TRBJ1-4, with D perhaps matching TRBD1 (5 bases). V shed 5 bases and J shed 8 bases, with 18 bases lying between them. The CDR3 runs 15 residues. The V gene's germline CDR1 is MNHNS and CDR2 SASEGT.

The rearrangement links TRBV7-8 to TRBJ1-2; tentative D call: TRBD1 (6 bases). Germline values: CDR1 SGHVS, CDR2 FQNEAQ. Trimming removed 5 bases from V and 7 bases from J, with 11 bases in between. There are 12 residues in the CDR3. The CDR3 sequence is CASSPDRSGYTF. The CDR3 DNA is TGTGCCAGCAGCCCCGACAGGTCTGGCTACACCTTC.

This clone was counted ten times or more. CDR3 coding DNA: TGTGCCAGTCAAGAAACAGGTGGAATCTACGAGCAGTACTTC. This codes for CASQETGGIYEQYF. The chain joins TRBV19 to TRBJ2-7; D possibly corresponds to TRBD1 (5 bases). The CDR3 covers 14 residues. Germline CDR1 LNHDA, CDR2 SQIVND (reference sequence). The V and J ends lost 8 bases and 3 bases respectively, with 17 bases between them.

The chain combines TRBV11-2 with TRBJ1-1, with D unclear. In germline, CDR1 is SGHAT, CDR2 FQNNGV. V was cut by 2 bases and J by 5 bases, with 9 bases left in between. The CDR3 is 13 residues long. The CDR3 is CASSLIFPTEAFF. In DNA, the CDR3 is TGTGCCAGCAGCTTAATCTTCCCGACTGAAGCTTTCTTT.

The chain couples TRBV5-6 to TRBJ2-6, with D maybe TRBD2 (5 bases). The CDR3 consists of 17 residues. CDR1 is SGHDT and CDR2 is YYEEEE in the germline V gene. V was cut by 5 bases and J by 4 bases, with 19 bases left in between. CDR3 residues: CASRSGKRRAGANVLTF. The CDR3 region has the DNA TGTGCCAGCAGATCCGGGAAGCGGCGGGCGGGGGCCAACGTCCTGACTTTC.

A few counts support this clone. The CDR3 DNA follows: TGCGCCACCACAGACGGAATACTCGGCTACACCTTC. This gives the protein CATTDGILGYTF. The chain combines TRBV5-1 with TRBJ1-2, with D hard to call. The CDR3 loop spans 12 amino acids. The ends were cut back, 9 bases at V and 8 bases at J, with 17 bases in the middle. In germline, CDR1 is SGHRS, CDR2 YFSETQ.

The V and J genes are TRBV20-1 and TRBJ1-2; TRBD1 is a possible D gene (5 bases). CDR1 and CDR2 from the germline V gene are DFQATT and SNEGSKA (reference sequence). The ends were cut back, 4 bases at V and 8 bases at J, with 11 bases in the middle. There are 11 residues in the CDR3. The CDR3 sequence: CSANLRGGYTF. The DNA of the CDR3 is TGCAGTGCTAACTTACGGGGGGGCTACACCTTC.

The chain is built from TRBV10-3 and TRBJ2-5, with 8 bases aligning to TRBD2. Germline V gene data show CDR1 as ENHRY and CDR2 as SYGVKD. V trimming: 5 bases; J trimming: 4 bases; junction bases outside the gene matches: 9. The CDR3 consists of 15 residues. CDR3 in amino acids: CAISSGGASVETQYF. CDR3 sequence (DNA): TGTGCCATCAGTTCCGGGGGGGCCTCGGTAGAGACCCAGTACTTC.

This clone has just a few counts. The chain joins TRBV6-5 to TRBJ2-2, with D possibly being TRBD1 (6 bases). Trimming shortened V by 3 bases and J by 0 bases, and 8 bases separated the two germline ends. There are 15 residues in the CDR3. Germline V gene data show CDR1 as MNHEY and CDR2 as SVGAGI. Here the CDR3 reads CASSYDRSNTGELFF. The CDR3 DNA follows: TGTGCCAGCAGTTATGACAGGTCGAACACCGGGGAGCTGTTTTTT.

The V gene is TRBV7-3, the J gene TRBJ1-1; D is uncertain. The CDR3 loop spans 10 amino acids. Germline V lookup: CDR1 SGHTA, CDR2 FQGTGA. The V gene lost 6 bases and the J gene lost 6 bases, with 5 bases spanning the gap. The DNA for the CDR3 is TGTGCCAGCAGTACTTCTGAAGCTTTCTTT. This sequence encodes CASSTSEAFF.

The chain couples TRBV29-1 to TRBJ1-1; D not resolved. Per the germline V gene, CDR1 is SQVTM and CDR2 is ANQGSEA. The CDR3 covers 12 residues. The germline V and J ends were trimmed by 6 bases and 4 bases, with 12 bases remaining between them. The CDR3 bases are TGCAGCGTCTCCTTGCCGGGCACTGAAGCTTTCTTT. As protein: CSVSLPGTEAFF.

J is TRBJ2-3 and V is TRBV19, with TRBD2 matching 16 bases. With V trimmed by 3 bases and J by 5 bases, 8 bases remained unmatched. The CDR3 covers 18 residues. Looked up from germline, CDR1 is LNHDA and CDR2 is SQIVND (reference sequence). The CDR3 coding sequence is TGTGCCAGTAGTATGGGACTAGCGGGAGGGCCCGCTGTAGATACGCAGTATTTT. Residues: CASSMGLAGGPAVDTQYF.

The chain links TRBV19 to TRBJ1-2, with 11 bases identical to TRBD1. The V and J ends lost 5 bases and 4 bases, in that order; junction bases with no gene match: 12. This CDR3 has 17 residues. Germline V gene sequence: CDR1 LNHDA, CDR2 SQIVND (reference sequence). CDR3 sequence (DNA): TGTGCCAGTAGTTTTTCCGGGACAGGGGGATGGGCCTATGGCTACACCTTC. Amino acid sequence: CASSFSGTGGWAYGYTF.

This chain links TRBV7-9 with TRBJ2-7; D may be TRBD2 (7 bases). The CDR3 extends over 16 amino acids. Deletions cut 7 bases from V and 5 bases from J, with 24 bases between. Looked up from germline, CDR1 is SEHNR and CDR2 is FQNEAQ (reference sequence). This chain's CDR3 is CASIAPGGTGQDEQYF. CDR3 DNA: TGTGCCAGCATCGCCCCGGGGGGCACGGGTCAGGACGAGCAGTACTTC.

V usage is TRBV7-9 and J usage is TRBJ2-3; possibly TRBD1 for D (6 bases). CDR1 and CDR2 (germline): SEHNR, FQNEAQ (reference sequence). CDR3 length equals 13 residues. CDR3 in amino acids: CASRDTQADTQYF. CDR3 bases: TGTGCAAGCCGGGACACGCAAGCGGATACGCAGTATTTT.

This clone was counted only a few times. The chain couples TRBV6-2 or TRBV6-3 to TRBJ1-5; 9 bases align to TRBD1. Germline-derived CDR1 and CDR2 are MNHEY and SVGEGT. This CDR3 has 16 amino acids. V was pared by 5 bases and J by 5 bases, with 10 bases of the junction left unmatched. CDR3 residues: CASSGGQGLPYQPQHF. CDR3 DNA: TGTGCCAGCAGTGGAGGACAGGGGCTACCTTATCAGCCCCAGCATTTT.

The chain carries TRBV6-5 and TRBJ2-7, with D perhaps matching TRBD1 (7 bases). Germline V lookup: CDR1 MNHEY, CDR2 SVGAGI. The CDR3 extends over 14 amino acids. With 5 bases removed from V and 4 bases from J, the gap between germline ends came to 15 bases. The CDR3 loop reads CASSNGGQIYEQYF. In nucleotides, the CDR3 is TGTGCCAGCAGTAACGGGGGACAGATATACGAGCAGTACTTC.

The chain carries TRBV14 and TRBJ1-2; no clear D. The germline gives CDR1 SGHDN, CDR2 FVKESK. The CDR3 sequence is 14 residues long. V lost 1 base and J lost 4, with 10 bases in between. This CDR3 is CASSQASGVYGYTF. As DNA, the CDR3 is TGTGCCAGCAGCCAAGCCTCCGGGGTCTATGGCTACACCTTC.